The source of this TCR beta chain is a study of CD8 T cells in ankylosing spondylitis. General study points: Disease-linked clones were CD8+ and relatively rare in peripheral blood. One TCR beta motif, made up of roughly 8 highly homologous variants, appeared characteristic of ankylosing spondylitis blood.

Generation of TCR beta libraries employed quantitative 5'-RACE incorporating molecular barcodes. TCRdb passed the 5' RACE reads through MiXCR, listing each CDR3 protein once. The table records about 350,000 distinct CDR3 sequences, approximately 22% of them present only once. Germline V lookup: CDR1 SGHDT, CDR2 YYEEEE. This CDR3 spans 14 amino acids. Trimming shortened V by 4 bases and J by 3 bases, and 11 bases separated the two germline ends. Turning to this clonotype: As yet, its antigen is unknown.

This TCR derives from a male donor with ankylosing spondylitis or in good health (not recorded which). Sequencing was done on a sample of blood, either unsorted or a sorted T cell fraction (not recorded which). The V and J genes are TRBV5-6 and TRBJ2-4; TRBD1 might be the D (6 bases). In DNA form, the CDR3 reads TGTGCCAGCAGCCACAGGGTTGGCAAAAACATTCAGTACTTC. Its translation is CASSHRVGKNIQYF.